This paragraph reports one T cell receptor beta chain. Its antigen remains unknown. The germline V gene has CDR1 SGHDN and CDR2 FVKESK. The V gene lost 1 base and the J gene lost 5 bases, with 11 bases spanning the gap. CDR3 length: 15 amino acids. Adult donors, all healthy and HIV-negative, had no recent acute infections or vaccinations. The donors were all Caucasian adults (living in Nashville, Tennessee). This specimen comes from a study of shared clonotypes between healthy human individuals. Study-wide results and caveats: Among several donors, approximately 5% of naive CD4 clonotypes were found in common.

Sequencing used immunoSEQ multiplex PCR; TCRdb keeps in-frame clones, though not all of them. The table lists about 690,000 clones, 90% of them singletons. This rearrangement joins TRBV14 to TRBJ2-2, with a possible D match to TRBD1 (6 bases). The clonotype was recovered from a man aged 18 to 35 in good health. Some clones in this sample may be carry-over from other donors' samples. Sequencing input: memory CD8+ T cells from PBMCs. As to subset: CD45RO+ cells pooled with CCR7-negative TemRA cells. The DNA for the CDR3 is TGTGCCAGCAGCCAAGGGACAGCCCAAACCGGGGAGCTGTTTTTT. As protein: CASSQGTAQTGELFF.